These 17 T cell receptor beta chains were all obtained from the same sample, sequenced in a study of blood T cell repertoires in COVID-19. The table came from immunoSEQ multiplex PCR; TCRdb's copy has only in-frame clones and leaves some out. Of approximately 220,000 clones listed, roughly 89% are singletons. Sequenced material: PBMCs or T cells enriched from blood (not recorded which). The source of these receptors is a middle-aged woman who had recovered from COVID-19.

The chain links TRBV11-3 to TRBJ2-1; 9 nucleotides agree with TRBD2. The germline V gene has CDR1 SGHNT and CDR2 YENEEA. V dropped 7 bases and J dropped 8; count of bases not matched to a gene: 15. This CDR3 is built from 16 residues. In nucleotides, the CDR3 is TGTGCCAGCACCTTTACTAGCGGGCCACTGGGGGATGAGCAGTTCTTC. Protein sequence: CASTFTSGPLGDEQFF.

The chain uses TRBV10-3 and TRBJ2-5; TRBD2 matches 12 bases. The ends lost 11 bases at V and 1 base at J; junction bases unmatched: 8. The length of the CDR3 is 15 residues. Germline V gene data show CDR1 as ENHRY and CDR2 as SYGVKD. The CDR3 bases are TGTGCCGCCCAGCCGGGACTAGCGGGCCAAGAGACCCAGTACTTC. The encoded protein is CAAQPGLAGQETQYF.

This clone was seen only a few times. This chain links TRBV4-3 with TRBJ2-3; D gene ambiguous. The length of the CDR3 is 15 residues. Trimming removed 0 bases at V and 2 bases at J, with 9 bases between. Germline V gene data show CDR1 as LGHNA and CDR2 as YSLEER. In nucleotides, the CDR3 is TGCGCCAGCAGCCAAGATGCGGAATTCACAGATACGCAGTATTTT. This gives the protein CASSQDAEFTDTQYF.

The V call is TRBV6-4, the J call TRBJ2-6; 7 bases agree with TRBD1. Germline assignment: CDR1 MRHNA and CDR2 SNTAGT. This CDR3 has 18 amino acids. With 3 bases clipped from V and 1 base from J, the junction kept 9 bases outside the gene matches. The CDR3 reads CASSEGVRGISGANVLTF. The DNA for the CDR3 is TGTGCCAGCAGTGAAGGGGTCAGGGGGATTTCTGGGGCCAACGTCCTGACTTTC.

This sequence joins TRBV29-1 and TRBJ2-7; D is possibly TRBD2 (5 bases). The CDR3 has 15 residues. Trimming left V 4 bases short and J 0 bases short, with 16 bases between. From germline, CDR1 is SQVTM and CDR2 ANQGSEA. The CDR3 DNA sequence: TGCAGCGTTGTTTTGGCAGCGGAGGCCTCCTACGAGCAGTACTTC. This encodes CSVVLAAEASYEQYF.

The V and J genes are TRBV12-5 and TRBJ1-1; D is uncertain. The CDR3 totals 15 residues. Trimming removed 0 bases at V and 5 bases at J, with 13 bases between. In germline, CDR1 is LGHNT, CDR2 FRNRAP. This CDR3 reads CASGLVLSGATEAFF. Here the CDR3 DNA reads TGTGCTAGTGGTTTGGTACTGTCAGGTGCTACTGAAGCTTTCTTT.

About this clone: Given a much more abundant clone one base away, this may be a read error. J is TRBJ1-3 and V is TRBV11-2; no clear D gene. The CDR3 has 13 residues. Between the trimmed V and J ends, which lost 4 bases and 0 bases, there was a span of 4 bases. Germline V gene sequence: CDR1 SGHAT, CDR2 FQNNGV. The CDR3 region is CASSSISGNTIYF. The CDR3 nucleotides are TGTGCCAGCAGCTCCATCTCTGGAAACACCATATATTTT.

The gene calls are TRBV10-3 and TRBJ1-2; D may be TRBD1 (5 bases). CDR3 length equals 12 residues. The V gene's germline CDR1 is ENHRY and CDR2 SYGVKD. V lost 3 bases and J 5 bases, leaving 7 bases between the germline ends. In DNA form, the CDR3 reads TGTGCCATCAGTGAACCAGGGTATGGCTACACCTTC. Protein sequence: CAISEPGYGYTF.

The chain is built from TRBV13 and TRBJ2-1; maybe TRBD1 (5 bases). This CDR3 spans 16 amino acids. CDR1 and CDR2 (germline): PRHDT, FYEKMQ (reference sequence). V lost 5 bases and J lost 8, with 22 bases in between. CDR3 DNA: TGTGCCAGCAGCACCCTGGTGACAGCCGAATGGGATGAGCAGTTCTTC. It is translated as CASSTLVTAEWDEQFF.

This chain links TRBV5-4 with TRBJ2-1; possibly TRBD2 for D (5 bases). Germline values: CDR1 SGHNT, CDR2 YYREEE (reference sequence). V was shortened by 5 bases and J by 8 bases, with 14 bases between the two germline ends. This CDR3 contains 13 residues. The CDR3 loop is CASSRPLAHEQFF. The DNA of the CDR3 is TGTGCCAGCAGTCGGCCTCTAGCACATGAGCAGTTCTTC.

This sequence joins TRBV7-9 and TRBJ2-1; 9 bases match TRBD1. The J segment lost 4 bases and the V segment lost 11 bases, leaving 9 bases of the junction unmatched. Germline V gives CDR1 SEHNR, CDR2 FQNEAQ (reference sequence). The CDR3 has 14 residues. This CDR3 is CAGGTGSLYNEQFF. The CDR3 DNA sequence: TGTGCCGGCGGGACAGGGTCCCTTTACAATGAGCAGTTCTTC.

As concerns this clone: Other DNA sequences in the same sample also yield this CDR3. The chain couples TRBV11-3 to TRBJ2-3; unclear D gene. Germline lookup yields CDR1 SGHNT and CDR2 YENEEA. Trimming removed 1 base from V and 2 bases from J, with 7 bases in between. CDR3 length equals 14 residues. In DNA form, the CDR3 reads TGTGCCAGCAGCTTAGGCGGTTCCACAGATACGCAGTATTTT. Its protein product is CASSLGGSTDTQYF.

V usage is TRBV7-8 and J usage is TRBJ1-2; D remains unclear. Trimming left V 1 base short and J 4 bases short, with 13 bases between. From germline, CDR1 is SGHVS and CDR2 FQNEAQ. The CDR3 runs to 15 residues. The CDR3 region has the DNA TGTGCCAGCAGCTTAGGTCAGATTGAGGCCTATGGCTACACCTTC. It encodes CASSLGQIEAYGYTF.

V gene TRBV11-2 combines with J gene TRBJ2-2, with TRBD2 as a possible D gene (6 bases). Germline CDR1 reads SGHAT; CDR2 reads FQNNGV. V was cut by 5 bases and J by 5 bases, with 18 bases left in between. This CDR3 is 16 amino acids long. Written as DNA, the CDR3 is TGTGCCAGCAGCCCCCTATCGCGGGGTATTACCGGGGAGCTGTTTTTT. Its translation is CASSPLSRGITGELFF.

The V gene is TRBV7-8, the J gene TRBJ2-2, with 8 bases lining up with TRBD2. Per the germline V gene, CDR1 is SGHVS and CDR2 is FQNEAQ. The CDR3 spans 16 residues. The junction had 8 bases not matched to a gene; V was cut back by 5 bases and J by 3 bases. The CDR3 spells CASSRGLADYTGELFF. CDR3 DNA sequence: TGTGCCAGCAGCCGAGGACTAGCAGATTACACCGGGGAGCTGTTTTTT.

The CDR3: CASRTQQGGQPQHF. CDR3 nucleotides: TGTGCCAGCAGGACTCAACAGGGGGGTCAGCCCCAGCATTTT. The chain recombines TRBV2 with TRBJ1-5; 8 bases fit TRBD1. Germline values: CDR1 SNHLY, CDR2 FYNNEI. Losses at the gene ends were 6 bases for V and 6 bases for J; bases not matched to a gene: 7. The CDR3 sequence is 14 residues long. Complete variable domain (other parts from reference TRBV2 and TRBJ1-5): EPEVTQTPSHQVTQMGQEVILRCVPISNHLYFYWYRQILGQKVEFLVSFYNNEISEKSEIFDDQFSVERPDGSNFTLKIRSTKLEDSAMYFCASRTQQGGQPQHFGDGTRLSIL.

This clone was seen a few times. This chain joins TRBV30 and TRBJ2-3; maybe TRBD1 (6 bases). CDR3 length: 16 amino acids. Germline V lookup: CDR1 GTSNPN, CDR2 SVGIG (reference sequence). Trimming stripped 4 bases from V and 0 bases from J, with 17 bases between. CDR3 sequence (DNA): TGTGCCTGGACCTCCCCAGGGGACGAAAGCACAGATACGCAGTATTTT. Translated: CAWTSPGDESTDTQYF.